This TCR beta chain was sequenced in a study of T-cell memory formation after mild COVID-19. V lost 1 base to trimming and J lost 2 bases, with 14 bases between them. There are 16 residues in the CDR3. Germline assignment: CDR1 SGHTA and CDR2 FQGNSA. This clonotype was counted a few times. The antigen is not known. From the 5' RACE reads, TCRdb called clonotypes with MiXCR, one entry per CDR3 protein. The sample consists of 300,000 to 400,000 distinct CDR3 sequences, about 16% of them appearing once. Points from the study as a whole: Mainly in CM and EM were contracting CD4+ clones; CD8+ were in EMRA.

The source is a man between 18 and 29 years old who had mild COVID-19 (a few samples of this study predate the infection). Cell type and time point are not known. The sequenced material came from PBMCs or a T cell subset sorted from them (not recorded which). The chain joins TRBV7-2 to TRBJ1-2; D is perhaps TRBD1 (5 bases). This CDR3 is CASSLERAGENYGYTF. The DNA of the CDR3 is TGTGCCAGCAGCTTAGAGAGGGCGGGGGAAAACTATGGCTACACCTTC.